These T cell receptor beta chains were read from a single sample in a study of regulatory T cells in long-lasting Graves disease. TCRdb re-called the multiplex PCR reads through MiXCR, storing one row per CDR3 protein. The sample comprises a few hundred thousand distinct CDR3 sequences, roughly 21% of which are singletons, and around 7% rests with the top ten. The sample in question was peripheral blood mononuclear cells (PBMCs), obtained when the disease was refractory, from a patient treated with antithyroid drugs. The receptors come from a female donor with Graves disease. CDR3s include the opening cysteine and the closing phenylalanine or tryptophan. A D gene is named only where the DNA matches it firmly. Clone size appears in some rows only: once, few, many, or a class for an expanded clone.

d_gene,abundance,j_gene,v_gene,CDR3nt,CDR3aa
TRBD1,.,TRBJ1-4,TRBV19,TGTGCCAGTAGTGATCACGCACAGGGGGCGAGGTTTGAAAAACTGTTTTTT,CASSDHAQGARFEKLFF
.,many,TRBJ2-5,TRBV6-2/TRBV6-3,TGTGCCAGCAGTGAAACGCGAGAGACCCAGTACTTC,CASSETRETQYF
.,many,TRBJ2-5,TRBV28,TGTGCCAGCAGCCAGGCCACCAAGGAGACCCAGTACTTC,CASSQATKETQYF
.,.,TRBJ2-2,TRBV9,TGTGCCAGCAGCGTAGATAGTGGGAGTGACACCGGGGAGCTGTTTTTT,CASSVDSGSDTGELFF
TRBD2,many,TRBJ2-5,TRBV19,TGTGCCAGTAGTGGCCGTTCGGGGGGACGGGAGACCCAGTACTTC,CASSGRSGGRETQYF
TRBD1,many,TRBJ1-1,TRBV28,TGTGCCAGCAGTCCTCATGGGACAGCTAACACTGAAGCTTTCTTT,CASSPHGTANTEAFF
.,.,TRBJ2-7,TRBV7-9,TGTGCCAGCAGCTTAATGGAGGGCGCTTGGTACTTC,CASSLMEGAWYF
.,few,TRBJ1-1,TRBV10-3,TGTGCCATCTCAAGCAGGGAGTTGAACACTGAAGCTTTCTTT,CAISSRELNTEAFF
.,many,TRBJ2-7,TRBV29-1,TGCAGCGTTGACCAGGGCAGGGGCACGGGGGACGAGCAGTACTTC,CSVDQGRGTGDEQYF
.,.,TRBJ1-1,TRBV5-6,TGTGCCAGCAGTTTTACAGAGAGTAACACTGAAGCTTTCTTT,CASSFTESNTEAFF
TRBD1,many,TRBJ1-2,TRBV2,TGTGCCAGCAGGGAACAGGGGATTAACTATGGCTACACCTTC,CASREQGINYGYTF
.,few,TRBJ1-6,TRBV20-1,TGCAGTGCTAGAGAGGGGGTTTCACCCCTCCACTTT,CSAREGVSPLHF
.,many,TRBJ1-2,TRBV2,TGTGCCAGCAGTGAAGAGTCATTAGGAAGCTATGGCTACACCTTC,CASSEESLGSYGYTF
TRBD1,many,TRBJ2-5,TRBV12-3/TRBV12-4,TGTGCCAGCACCCGAGCGGGGACAGGGACGCAGTACTTC,CASTRAGTGTQYF
.,.,TRBJ2-4,TRBV20-1,TGCAGTGCTAGAGAAGGGGGAGGGGTAGCCAAAAACATTCAGTACTTC,CSAREGGGVAKNIQYF
.,.,TRBJ1-2,TRBV7-2,TGTGTCAGCAGCTTAGCGCGAAGTTTTGGCTACACCTTC,CVSSLARSFGYTF
.,many,TRBJ1-4,TRBV20-1,TGCAGTGCCGCTAGCACGTTAAGAACTAATGAAAAACTGTTTTTT,CSAASTLRTNEKLFF
.,once,TRBJ1-1,TRBV18,TGTGCCAGCTCACCAGTCAGCGTTATGAACACTGAAGCTTTCTTT,CASSPVSVMNTEAFF
TRBD1,.,TRBJ2-2,TRBV18,TGTGCCAGCACGGCGACAGGGTACACCGGGGAGCCGTTTTTT,CASTATGYTGEPFF
.,many,TRBJ1-1,TRBV12-3/TRBV12-4,TGTGCCAGCAGTTCGGGCAGGAGGAGCTCTGAAGCTTTCTTT,CASSSGRRSSEAFF
.,.,TRBJ1-5,TRBV7-9,TGTGCCAGCACCCCAGGGTCCGGTCAGCCCCAGCATTTT,CASTPGSGQPQHF
.,.,TRBJ2-1,TRBV2,TGTGCCAGCAGTGTTACAGGCTCTCCCTACAATGAGCAGTTCTTC,CASSVTGSPYNEQFF
.,few,TRBJ1-1,TRBV6-1,TGTGCCAGTCGAAAAACTTCGGCCCCCACTGAAGCTTTCTTT,CASRKTSAPTEAFF
.,few,TRBJ2-3,TRBV20-1,TGCAGTGCTCGTCCTAGGTGGTCCCTCGGTTCAGATACGCAGTATTTT,CSARPRWSLGSDTQYF